Shown below are 11 T cell receptor beta chains from a single sample sequenced in a study of blood T cells in healthy people across ages. The authors ran a second PCR of 7 to 11 cycles using a sample-barcoded 5' primer and a J-beta primer mix. Each CDR3 protein gets one entry after TCRdb re-called the 5' RACE reads with MiXCR. In the table there are 590,000 or so distinct CDR3 sequences, around 31% of which are singletons. Specimen: blood. These receptors were obtained from an elderly woman in good health.

The chain combines TRBV30 with TRBJ1-1; 8 bases align to TRBD1. Germline trimming cut 3 bases from V and 1 base from J; bases unmatched to any gene: 10. The CDR3 covers 16 residues. Germline loops: CDR1 GTSNPN, CDR2 SVGIG (reference sequence). The CDR3 protein is CAWSRRDRLQNTEAFF. CDR3 DNA: TGTGCCTGGAGCCGCCGGGACAGGTTACAGAACACTGAAGCTTTCTTT. The full variable domain, completed using reference TRBV30 and TRBJ1-1, is SQTIHQWPATLVQPVGSPLSLECTVEGTSNPNLYWYRQAAGRGLQLLFYSVGIGQISSEVPQNLSASRPQDRQFILSSKKLLLSDSGFYLCAWSRRDRLQNTEAFFGQGTRLTVV.

This clonotype was seen ten or more times. V is TRBV5-5 and J is TRBJ2-7; tentative D call: TRBD1 (6 bases). The V gene lost 0 bases and the J gene lost 2 bases, with 15 bases spanning the gap. This CDR3 comprises 16 residues. CDR1 is SGHKS and CDR2 is YYEKEE in the germline V gene (reference sequence). As DNA, the CDR3 is TGTGCCAGCAGCTTGGGAACAGGGATGGCTACCTACGAGCAGTACTTC. As protein: CASSLGTGMATYEQYF.

This clonotype was detected ten times or more. The chain uses TRBV20-1 and TRBJ2-3; D is unclear. Germline V lookup: CDR1 DFQATT, CDR2 SNEGSKA (reference sequence). Trimming shortened V by 3 bases and J by 0 bases, and 13 bases separated the two germline ends. There are 15 residues in the CDR3. The DNA for the CDR3 is TGCAGTGCTAGCACGTTTCACACTAGCACAGATACGCAGTATTTT. Translated, it gives CSASTFHTSTDTQYF.

Ten or more counts support this clonotype. The chain employs TRBV4-1 and TRBJ2-7, with TRBD1 matching over 7 bases. Per the germline V gene, CDR1 is MGHRA and CDR2 is YSYEKL. This CDR3 region has 15 residues. Germline trimming cut 0 bases from V and 2 bases from J; bases unmatched to any gene: 4. CDR3 nucleotides: TGCGCCAGCAGCCAAGATACAGGGGATACCTACGAGCAGTACTTC. This sequence encodes CASSQDTGDTYEQYF.

This clonotype was recorded a few times. The chain couples TRBV20-1 to TRBJ2-1, with 8 bases identical to TRBD2. The CDR3 covers 16 residues. Germline CDR1 reads DFQATT; CDR2 reads SNEGSKA (reference sequence). J gave up 0 bases and V 6 bases, and 10 bases lay outside the gene matches. CDR3 amino acids: CSASTGGVSSYNEQFF. The DNA for the CDR3 is TGCAGTGCAAGCACGGGGGGGGTGAGCTCCTACAATGAGCAGTTCTTC.

V and J are TRBV7-9 and TRBJ2-5; D uncertain. Per the germline V gene, CDR1 is SEHNR and CDR2 is FQNEAQ (reference sequence). Deletions cut 0 bases from V and 11 bases from J, with 16 bases between. The CDR3 extends over 14 amino acids. The CDR3: CASSLAKPSDEQYF. DNA for the CDR3: TGTGCCAGCAGCTTAGCGAAACCGAGCGATGAGCAGTACTTC. Filled out from reference TRBV7-9 and TRBJ2-5, the complete variable domain reads DTGVSQNPRHKITKRGQNVTFRCDPISEHNRLYWYRQTLGQGPEFLTYFQNEAQLEKSRLLSDRFSAERPKGSFSTLEIQRTEQGDSAMYLCASSLAKPSDEQYFGPGTRLLVL.

This clonotype was recorded a few times. The chain has TRBV20-1 and TRBJ1-1, with no clear D. Germline lookup yields CDR1 DFQATT and CDR2 SNEGSKA (reference sequence). The CDR3 is made up of 14 amino acids. With 3 bases removed from V and 0 bases from J, the gap between germline ends came to 11 bases. In DNA, the CDR3 is TGCAGTGCTAGGGTGCTGGGGATGAACACTGAAGCTTTCTTT. It translates to CSARVLGMNTEAFF.

This clonotype was recorded once. V usage is TRBV19 and J usage is TRBJ2-7, with TRBD1 matching 8 bases. The CDR3 contains 15 residues. Germline V gene sequence: CDR1 LNHDA, CDR2 SQIVND (reference sequence). The V and J ends lost 7 bases and 5 bases, in that order; junction bases with no gene match: 13. The CDR3 is CASNSGGTGPHEQYF. DNA for the CDR3: TGTGCCAGTAATTCAGGGGGGACAGGTCCCCACGAGCAGTACTTC.

J is TRBJ2-7 and V is TRBV27, with 7 bases lining up with TRBD2. Germline trimming cut 7 bases from V and 7 bases from J; bases unmatched to any gene: 16. The CDR3 extends over 15 amino acids. Germline V CDR1 and CDR2: MNHEY, SMNVEV (reference sequence). CDR3 sequence (DNA): TGTGCCAGCACCTCGGAGGGAGGGGTATACAATGAGCAGTACTTC. This encodes CASTSEGGVYNEQYF.

This clonotype was detected ten times or more. The V and J genes are TRBV7-9 and TRBJ2-1; 12 bases agree with TRBD1. This CDR3 is 14 amino acids long. V was pared by 4 bases and J by 12 bases, with 7 bases of the junction left unmatched. The germline gives CDR1 SEHNR, CDR2 FQNEAQ (reference sequence). CDR3 DNA: TGTGCCAGCAGCTCCGGGACAGGGGGCGTAGGGCAGTTCTTC. Protein: CASSSGTGGVGQFF.

This clonotype occurred many times. The chain recombines TRBV12-3 or TRBV12-4 with TRBJ2-3; D unclear. CDR3 size: 14 residues. V was shortened by 3 bases and J by 2 bases, with 9 bases between the two germline ends. DNA for the CDR3: TGTGCCAGCAGTTTTTCTGTCCCCACAGATACGCAGTATTTT. Translation: CASSFSVPTDTQYF.